This passage covers 2 T cell receptor beta chains from one sample sequenced in a study of CD8 T cells in ankylosing spondylitis. Study conclusions and caveats: Within ankylosing spondylitis blood, a TCR beta motif made up of several highly homologous variants appeared to be characteristic.

Antigens of these TCRs are unknown. TCRdb fed the 5' RACE reads into MiXCR, producing one record per CDR3 protein. Among roughly 400,000 distinct CDR3 sequences, approximately 20% were seen once, and the ten largest hold roughly 16%. The sequenced sample consisted of blood, either unsorted or a sorted T cell fraction (not recorded which). The receptors originated from a male donor with ankylosing spondylitis.

The chain recombines TRBV29-1 with TRBJ2-4, with D possibly TRBD2 on 6 matching bases. The ends were cut back, 4 bases at V and 1 base at J, with 11 bases in the middle. Germline-derived CDR1 and CDR2 are SQVTM and ANQGSEA. The CDR3 loop spans 14 amino acids. The CDR3, as DNA: TGCAGCGTTGCCTCTGGGGGGGCCAAAAACATTCAGTACTTC. Translation gives CSVASGGAKNIQYF.

The chain recombines TRBV27 with TRBJ2-7, with 7 bases identical to TRBD1. CDR3 length equals 12 residues. Per germline, CDR1 MNHEY and CDR2 SMNVEV (reference sequence). Trimming took 5 bases from V and 7 from J; bases not matched to a gene: 5. The CDR3 region is CASSQQGLEQYF. CDR3 in DNA: TGTGCCAGCAGTCAACAGGGGTTGGAGCAGTACTTC.